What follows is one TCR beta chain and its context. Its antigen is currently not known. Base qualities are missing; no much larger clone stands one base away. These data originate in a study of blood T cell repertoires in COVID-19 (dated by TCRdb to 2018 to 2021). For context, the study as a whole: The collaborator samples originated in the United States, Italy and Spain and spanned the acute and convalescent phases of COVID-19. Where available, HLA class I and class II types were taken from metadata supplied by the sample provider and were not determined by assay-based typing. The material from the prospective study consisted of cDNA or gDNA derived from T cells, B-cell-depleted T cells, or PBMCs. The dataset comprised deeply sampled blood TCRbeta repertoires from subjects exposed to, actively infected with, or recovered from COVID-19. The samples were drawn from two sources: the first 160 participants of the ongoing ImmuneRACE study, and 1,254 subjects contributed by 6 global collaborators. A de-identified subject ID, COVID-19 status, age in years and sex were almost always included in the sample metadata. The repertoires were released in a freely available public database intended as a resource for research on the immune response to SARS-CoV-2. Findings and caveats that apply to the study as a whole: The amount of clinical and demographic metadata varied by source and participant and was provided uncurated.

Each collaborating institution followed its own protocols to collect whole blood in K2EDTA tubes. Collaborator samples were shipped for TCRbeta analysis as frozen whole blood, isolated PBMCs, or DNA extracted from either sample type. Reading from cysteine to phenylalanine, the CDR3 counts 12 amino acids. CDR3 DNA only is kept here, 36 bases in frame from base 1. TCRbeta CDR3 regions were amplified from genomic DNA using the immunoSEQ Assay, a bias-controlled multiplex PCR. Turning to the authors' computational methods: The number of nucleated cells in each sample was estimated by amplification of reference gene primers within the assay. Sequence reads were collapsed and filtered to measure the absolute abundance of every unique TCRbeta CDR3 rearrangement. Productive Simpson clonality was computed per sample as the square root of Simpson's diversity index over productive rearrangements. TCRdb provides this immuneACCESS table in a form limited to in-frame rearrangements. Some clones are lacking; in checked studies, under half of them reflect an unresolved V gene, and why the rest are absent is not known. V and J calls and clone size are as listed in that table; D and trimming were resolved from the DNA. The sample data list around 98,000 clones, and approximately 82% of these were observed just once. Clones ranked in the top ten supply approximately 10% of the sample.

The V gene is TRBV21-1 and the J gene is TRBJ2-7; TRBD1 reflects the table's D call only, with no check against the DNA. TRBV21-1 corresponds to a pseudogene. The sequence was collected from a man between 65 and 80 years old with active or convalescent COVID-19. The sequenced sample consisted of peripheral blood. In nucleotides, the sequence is TGTGCCACTACCCTCCTTACAGGCGAGCAGTACTTC. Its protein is CATTLLTGEQYF.